Listed below are T cell receptor beta chains from one sample, sequenced in a study of blood T cell repertoires in COVID-19. The table came from immunoSEQ multiplex PCR; TCRdb's copy has only in-frame clones and leaves some out. The sample has 100,000 to 150,000 clones; roughly four fifths are singletons. The sequenced sample was peripheral blood. The origin of the receptors is a man in his fifties or sixties with acute or convalescent COVID-19. CDR3s leave out the opening cysteine and the closing phenylalanine or tryptophan.

>TRBV3-1/TRBV3-2|TRBJ1-5
ASSPTTGGGQPQH
>TRBV15|TRBJ2-1
ATSRVGTGIYNEQF
>TRBV28|TRBJ1-1
ASSDELGGHTEAF
>TRBV3-1/TRBV3-2|TRBJ2-7
ASTSGDRGSYEQY
>TRBV19|TRBJ2-2
ASSREGEVGTGELF
>TRBV9|TRBJ2-4
ASSDSGGADIQY
>TRBV2|TRBJ2-7
ASSYRVYEQY
>TRBV19|TRBJ2-1
ASHSASSYNEQF
>TRBV6-5|TRBJ2-1
ASSWGLAGYNEQF
>TRBV10-3|TRBJ2-5
AISESTGQETQY
>TRBV20-1|TRBJ2-5
SARRQETQY
>TRBV2|TRBJ2-7
ASRADRGHEQY